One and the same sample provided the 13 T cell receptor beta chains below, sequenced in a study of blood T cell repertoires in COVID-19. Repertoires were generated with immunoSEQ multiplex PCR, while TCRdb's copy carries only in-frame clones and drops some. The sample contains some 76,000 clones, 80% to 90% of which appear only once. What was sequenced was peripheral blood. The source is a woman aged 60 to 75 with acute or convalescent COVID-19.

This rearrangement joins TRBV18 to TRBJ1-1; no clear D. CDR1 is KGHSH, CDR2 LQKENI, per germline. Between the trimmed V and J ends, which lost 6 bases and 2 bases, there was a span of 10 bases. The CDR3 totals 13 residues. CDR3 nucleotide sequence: TGTGCCAGCTCGGGCGGACTAAACACTGAAGCTTTCTTT. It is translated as CASSGGLNTEAFF.

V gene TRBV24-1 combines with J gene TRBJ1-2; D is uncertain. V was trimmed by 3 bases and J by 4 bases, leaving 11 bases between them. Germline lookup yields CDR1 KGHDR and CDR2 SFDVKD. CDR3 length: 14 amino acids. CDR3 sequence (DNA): TGTGCCACCAGTGATCAGGATCGCGCCTATGGCTACACCTTC. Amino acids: CATSDQDRAYGYTF.

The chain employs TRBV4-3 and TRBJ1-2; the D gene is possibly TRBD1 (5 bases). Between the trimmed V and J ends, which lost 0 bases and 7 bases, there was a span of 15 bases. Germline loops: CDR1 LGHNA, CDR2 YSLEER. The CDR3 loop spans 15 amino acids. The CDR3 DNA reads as TGCGCCAGCAGCCAAGATGGCGGGGGTGACTCTGGCTACACCTTC. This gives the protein CASSQDGGGDSGYTF.

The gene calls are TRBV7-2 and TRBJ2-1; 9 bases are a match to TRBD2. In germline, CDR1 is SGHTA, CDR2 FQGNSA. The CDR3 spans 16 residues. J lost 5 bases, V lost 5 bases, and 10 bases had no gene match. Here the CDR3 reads CASSAEAGGGHNEQFF. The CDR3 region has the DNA TGTGCCAGCAGCGCTGAAGCGGGGGGCGGACACAATGAGCAGTTCTTC.

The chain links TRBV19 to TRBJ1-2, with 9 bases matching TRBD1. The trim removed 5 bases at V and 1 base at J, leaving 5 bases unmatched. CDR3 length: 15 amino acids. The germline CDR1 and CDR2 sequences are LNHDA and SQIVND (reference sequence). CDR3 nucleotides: TGTGCCAGTAGTTCACGACAGGGGGATAACTATGGCTACACCTTC. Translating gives CASSSRQGDNYGYTF. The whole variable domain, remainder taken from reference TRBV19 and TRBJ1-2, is DGGITQSPKYLFRKEGQNVTLSCEQNLNHDAMYWYRQDPGQGLRLIYYSQIVNDFQKGDIAEGYSVSREKKESFPLTVTSAQKNPTAFYLCASSSRQGDNYGYTFGSGTRLTVV.

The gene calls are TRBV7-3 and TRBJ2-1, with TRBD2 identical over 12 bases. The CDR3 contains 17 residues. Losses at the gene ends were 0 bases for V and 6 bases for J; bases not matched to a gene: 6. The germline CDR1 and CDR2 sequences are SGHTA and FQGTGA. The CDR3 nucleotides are TGTGCCAGCAGCTTAACCCCCCTAGCGGGGGGGAGCAATGAGCAGTTCTTC. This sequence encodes CASSLTPLAGGSNEQFF.

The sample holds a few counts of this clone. CDR3 sequence reads: CASNFISGIRTEAFF. As DNA, the CDR3 is TGCGCCAGCAATTTTATTTCAGGGATTCGGACTGAAGCTTTCTTT. This chain uses TRBV5-1 with TRBJ1-1; perhaps TRBD1 as D (5 bases). Germline V gives CDR1 SGHRS, CDR2 YFSETQ. Trimming pared 6 bases from V and 5 bases from J, leaving 20 bases between. The CDR3 length is 15 residues.

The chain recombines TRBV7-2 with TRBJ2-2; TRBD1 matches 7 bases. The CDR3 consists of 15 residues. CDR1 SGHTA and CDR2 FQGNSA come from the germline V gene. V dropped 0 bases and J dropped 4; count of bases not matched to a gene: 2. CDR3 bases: TGTGCCAGCAGCTTAGCAGGGGGCAGCACCGGGGAGCTGTTTTTT. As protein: CASSLAGGSTGELFF.

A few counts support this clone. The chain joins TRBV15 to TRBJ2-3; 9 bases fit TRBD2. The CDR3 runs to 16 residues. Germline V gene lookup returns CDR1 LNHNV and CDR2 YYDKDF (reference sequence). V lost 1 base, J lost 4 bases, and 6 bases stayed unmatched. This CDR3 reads CATSRGGRGGADTQYF. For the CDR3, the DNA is TGTGCCACCAGCAGAGGGGGGCGGGGGGGCGCAGATACGCAGTATTTT. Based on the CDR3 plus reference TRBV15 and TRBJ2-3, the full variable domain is DAMVIQNPRYQVTQFGKPVTLSCSQTLNHNVMYWYQQKSSQAPKLLFHYYDKDFNNEADTPDNFQSRRPNTSFCFLDIRSPGLGDTAMYLCATSRGGRGGADTQYFGPGTRLTVL.

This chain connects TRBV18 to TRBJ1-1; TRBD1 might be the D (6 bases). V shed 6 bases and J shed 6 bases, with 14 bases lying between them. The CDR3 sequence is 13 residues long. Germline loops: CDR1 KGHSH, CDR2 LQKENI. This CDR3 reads CASSLLQGSEAFF. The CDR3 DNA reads TGTGCCAGCTCTCTACTACAGGGCTCTGAAGCTTTCTTT.

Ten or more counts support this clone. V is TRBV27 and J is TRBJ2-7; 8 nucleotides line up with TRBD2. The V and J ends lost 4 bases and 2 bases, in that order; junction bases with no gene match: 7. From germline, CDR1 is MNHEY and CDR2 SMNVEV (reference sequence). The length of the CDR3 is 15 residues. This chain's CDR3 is CASSSGAGGTYEQYF. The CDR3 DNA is TGTGCCAGCAGTTCGGGGGCGGGGGGTACCTACGAGCAGTACTTC.

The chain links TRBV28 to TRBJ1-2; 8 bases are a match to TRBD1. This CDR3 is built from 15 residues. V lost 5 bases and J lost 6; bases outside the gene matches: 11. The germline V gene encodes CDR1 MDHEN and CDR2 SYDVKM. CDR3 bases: TGTGCCAGCAGTCCCCCGGACAGGGCGCTTAATGGCTACACCTTC. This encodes CASSPPDRALNGYTF.

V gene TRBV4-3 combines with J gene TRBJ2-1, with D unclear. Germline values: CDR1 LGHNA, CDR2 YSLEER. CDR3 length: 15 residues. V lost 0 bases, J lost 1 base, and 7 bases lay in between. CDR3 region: CASSQDHGSYNEQFF. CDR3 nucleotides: TGCGCCAGCAGCCAAGATCACGGTTCCTACAATGAGCAGTTCTTC.